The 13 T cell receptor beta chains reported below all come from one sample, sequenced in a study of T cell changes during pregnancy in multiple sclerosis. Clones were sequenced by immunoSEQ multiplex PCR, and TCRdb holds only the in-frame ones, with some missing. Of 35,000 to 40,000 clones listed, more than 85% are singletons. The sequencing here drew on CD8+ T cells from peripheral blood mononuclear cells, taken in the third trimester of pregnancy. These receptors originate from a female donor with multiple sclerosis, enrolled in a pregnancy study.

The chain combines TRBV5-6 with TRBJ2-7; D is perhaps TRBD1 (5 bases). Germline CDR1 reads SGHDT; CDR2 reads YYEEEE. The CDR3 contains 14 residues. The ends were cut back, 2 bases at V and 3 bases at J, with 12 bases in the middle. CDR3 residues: CASSLRQSIYEQYF. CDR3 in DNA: TGTGCCAGCAGCTTAAGACAGTCGATCTACGAGCAGTACTTC.

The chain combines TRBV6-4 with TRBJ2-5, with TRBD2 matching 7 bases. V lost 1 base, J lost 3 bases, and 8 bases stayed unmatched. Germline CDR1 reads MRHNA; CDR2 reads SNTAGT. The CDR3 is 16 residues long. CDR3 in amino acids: CASSDFVLARKETQYF. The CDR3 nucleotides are TGTGCCAGCAGTGACTTCGTACTAGCGCGCAAAGAGACCCAGTACTTC.

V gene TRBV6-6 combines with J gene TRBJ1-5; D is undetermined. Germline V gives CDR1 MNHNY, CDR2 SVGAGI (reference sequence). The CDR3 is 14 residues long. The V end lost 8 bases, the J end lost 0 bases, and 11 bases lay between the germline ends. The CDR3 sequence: CASQTDYSNQPQHF. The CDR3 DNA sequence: TGTGCCAGCCAAACCGACTATAGCAATCAGCCCCAGCATTTT.

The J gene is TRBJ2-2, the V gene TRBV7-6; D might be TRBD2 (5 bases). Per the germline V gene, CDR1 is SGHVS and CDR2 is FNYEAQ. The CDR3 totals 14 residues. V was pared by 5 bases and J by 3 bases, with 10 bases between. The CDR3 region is CASSEVGDTGELFF. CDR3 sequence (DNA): TGTGCCAGCAGCGAAGTCGGGGACACCGGGGAGCTGTTTTTT.

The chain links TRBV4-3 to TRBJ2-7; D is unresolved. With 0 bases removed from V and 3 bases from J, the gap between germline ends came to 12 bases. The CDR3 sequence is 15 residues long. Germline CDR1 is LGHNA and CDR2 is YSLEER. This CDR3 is CASSQDRDKLYEQYF. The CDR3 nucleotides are TGCGCCAGCAGCCAAGACCGCGACAAACTCTACGAGCAGTACTTC.

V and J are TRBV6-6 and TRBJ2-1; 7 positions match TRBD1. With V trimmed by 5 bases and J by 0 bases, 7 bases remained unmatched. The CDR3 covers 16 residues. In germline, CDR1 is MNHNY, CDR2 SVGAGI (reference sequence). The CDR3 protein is CASSRQGSSSYNEQFF. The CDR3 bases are TGTGCCAGCAGTAGACAGGGATCGAGCTCCTACAATGAGCAGTTCTTC.

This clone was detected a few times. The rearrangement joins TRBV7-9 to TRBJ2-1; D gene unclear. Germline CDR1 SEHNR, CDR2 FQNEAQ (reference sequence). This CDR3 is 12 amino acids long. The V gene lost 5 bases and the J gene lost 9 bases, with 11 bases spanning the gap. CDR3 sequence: CASSQDQFEQFF. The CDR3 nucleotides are TGTGCCAGCAGCCAAGATCAGTTTGAGCAGTTCTTC.

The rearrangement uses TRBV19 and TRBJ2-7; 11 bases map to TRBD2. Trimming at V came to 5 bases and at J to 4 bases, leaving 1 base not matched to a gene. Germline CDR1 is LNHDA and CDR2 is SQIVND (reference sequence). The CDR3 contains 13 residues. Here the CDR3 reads CASSGTSGYEQYF. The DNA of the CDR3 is TGTGCCAGTAGTGGGACTAGCGGATACGAGCAGTACTTC.

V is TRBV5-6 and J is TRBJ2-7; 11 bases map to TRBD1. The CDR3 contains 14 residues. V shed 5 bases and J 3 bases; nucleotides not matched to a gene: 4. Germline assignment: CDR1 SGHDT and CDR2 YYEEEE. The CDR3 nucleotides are TGTGCCAGCAGGTCGGACAGGGGGCTCTACGAGCAGTACTTC. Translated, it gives CASRSDRGLYEQYF.

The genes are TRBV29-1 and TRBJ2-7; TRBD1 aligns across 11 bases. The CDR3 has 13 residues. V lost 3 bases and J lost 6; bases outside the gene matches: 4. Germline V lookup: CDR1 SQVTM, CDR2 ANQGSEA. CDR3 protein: CSVDGQGASEQYF. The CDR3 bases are TGCAGCGTTGATGGACAGGGGGCCTCCGAGCAGTACTTC.

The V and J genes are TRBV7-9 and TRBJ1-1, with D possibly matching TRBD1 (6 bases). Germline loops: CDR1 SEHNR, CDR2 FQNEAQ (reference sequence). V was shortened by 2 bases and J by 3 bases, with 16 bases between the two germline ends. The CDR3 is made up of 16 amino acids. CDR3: CASSLIVGGFDTEAFF. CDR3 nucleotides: TGTGCCAGCAGCTTAATCGTTGGGGGCTTTGACACTGAAGCTTTCTTT.

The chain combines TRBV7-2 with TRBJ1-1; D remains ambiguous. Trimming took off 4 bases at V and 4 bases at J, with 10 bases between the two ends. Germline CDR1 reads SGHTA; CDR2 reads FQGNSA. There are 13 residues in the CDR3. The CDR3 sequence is CASSSGNPTEAFF. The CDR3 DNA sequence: TGTGCCAGCAGCTCCGGGAACCCCACTGAAGCTTTCTTT. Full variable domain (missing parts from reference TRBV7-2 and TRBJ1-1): GAGVSQSPSNKVTEKGKDVELRCDPISGHTALYWYRQSLGQGLEFLIYFQGNSAPDKSGLPSDRFSAERTGGSVSTLTIQRTQQEDSAVYLCASSSGNPTEAFFGQGTRLTVV.

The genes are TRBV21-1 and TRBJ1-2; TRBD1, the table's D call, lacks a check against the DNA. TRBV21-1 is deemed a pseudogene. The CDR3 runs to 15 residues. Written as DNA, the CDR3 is TGTGCCAGCAGCATCTTGACAGGGGGCAACTATGGCTACACCTTC. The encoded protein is CASSILTGGNYGYTF.